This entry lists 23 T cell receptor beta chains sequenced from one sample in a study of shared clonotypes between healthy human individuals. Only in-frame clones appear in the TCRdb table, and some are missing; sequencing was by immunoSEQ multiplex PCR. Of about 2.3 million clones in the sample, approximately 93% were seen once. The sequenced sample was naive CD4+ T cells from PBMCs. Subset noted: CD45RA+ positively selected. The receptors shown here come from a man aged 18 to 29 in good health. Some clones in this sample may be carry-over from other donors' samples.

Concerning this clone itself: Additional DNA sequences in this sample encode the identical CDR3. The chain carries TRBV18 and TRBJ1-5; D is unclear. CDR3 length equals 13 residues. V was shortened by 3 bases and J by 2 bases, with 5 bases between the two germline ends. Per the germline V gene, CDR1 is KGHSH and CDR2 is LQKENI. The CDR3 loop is CASSPAGNQPQHF. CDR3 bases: TGTGCCAGCTCACCGGCGGGCAATCAGCCCCAGCATTTT.

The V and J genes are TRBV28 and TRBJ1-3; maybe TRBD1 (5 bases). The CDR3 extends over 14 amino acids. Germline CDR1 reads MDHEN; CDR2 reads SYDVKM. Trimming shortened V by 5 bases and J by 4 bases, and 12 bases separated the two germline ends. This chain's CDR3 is CASSLRGGGNTIYF. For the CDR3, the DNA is TGTGCCAGCAGTCTGCGTGGGGGGGGAAACACCATATATTTT.

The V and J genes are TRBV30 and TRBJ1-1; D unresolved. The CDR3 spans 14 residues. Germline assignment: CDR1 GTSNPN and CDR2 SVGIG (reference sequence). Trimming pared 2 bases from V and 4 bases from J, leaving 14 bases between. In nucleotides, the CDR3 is TGTGCCTGGAGTATATTGACTATGGGCACTGAAGCTTTCTTT. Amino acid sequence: CAWSILTMGTEAFF. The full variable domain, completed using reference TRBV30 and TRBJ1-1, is SQTIHQWPATLVQPVGSPLSLECTVEGTSNPNLYWYRQAAGRGLQLLFYSVGIGQISSEVPQNLSASRPQDRQFILSSKKLLLSDSGFYLCAWSILTMGTEAFFGQGTRLTVV.

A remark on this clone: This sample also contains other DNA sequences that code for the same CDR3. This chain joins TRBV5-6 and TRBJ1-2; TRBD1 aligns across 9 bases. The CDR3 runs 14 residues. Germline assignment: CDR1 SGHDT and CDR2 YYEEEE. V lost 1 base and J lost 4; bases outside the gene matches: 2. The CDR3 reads CASSLRDRVYGYTF. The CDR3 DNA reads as TGTGCCAGCAGCTTGAGGGACAGGGTCTATGGCTACACCTTC.

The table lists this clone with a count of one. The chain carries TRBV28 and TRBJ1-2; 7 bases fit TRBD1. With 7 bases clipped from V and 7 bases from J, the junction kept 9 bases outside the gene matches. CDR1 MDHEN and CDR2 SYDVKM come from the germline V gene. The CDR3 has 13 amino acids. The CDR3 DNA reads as TGTGCCAGCACCCGGCAGGGGGTTAGTGGCTACACCTTC. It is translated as CASTRQGVSGYTF.

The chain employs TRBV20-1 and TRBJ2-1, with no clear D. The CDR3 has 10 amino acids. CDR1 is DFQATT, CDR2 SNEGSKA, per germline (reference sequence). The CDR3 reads CSCLDNEQFF. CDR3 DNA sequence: TGCTCCTGCCTAGACAATGAGCAGTTCTTC.

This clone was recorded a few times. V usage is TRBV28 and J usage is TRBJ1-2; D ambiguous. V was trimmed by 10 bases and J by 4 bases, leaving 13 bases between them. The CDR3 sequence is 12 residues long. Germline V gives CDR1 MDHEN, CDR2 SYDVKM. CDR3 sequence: CATDRRTYGYTF. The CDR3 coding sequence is TGTGCCACCGACCGGAGGACCTATGGCTACACCTTC.

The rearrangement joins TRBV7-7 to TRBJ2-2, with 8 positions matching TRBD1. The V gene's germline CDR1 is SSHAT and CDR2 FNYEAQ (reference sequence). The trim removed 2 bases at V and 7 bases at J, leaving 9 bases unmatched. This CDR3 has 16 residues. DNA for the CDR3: TGTGCCAGCAGCTTACCCGCCCAGGGGGCTCACGGGGAGCTGTTTTTT. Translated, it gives CASSLPAQGAHGELFF.

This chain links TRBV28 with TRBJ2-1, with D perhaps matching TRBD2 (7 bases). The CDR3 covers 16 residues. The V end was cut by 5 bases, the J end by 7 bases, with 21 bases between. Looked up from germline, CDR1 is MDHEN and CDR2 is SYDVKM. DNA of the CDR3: TGTGCCAGCAGTCCACGGGGGGTATCAGGGGAAAATGAGCAGTTCTTC. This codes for CASSPRGVSGENEQFF.

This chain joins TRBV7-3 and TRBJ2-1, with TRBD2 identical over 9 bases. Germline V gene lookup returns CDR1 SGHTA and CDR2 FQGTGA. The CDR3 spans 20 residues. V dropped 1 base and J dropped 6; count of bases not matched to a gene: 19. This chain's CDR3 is CASSLKASSGIGGPTNEQFF. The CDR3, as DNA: TGTGCCAGCAGCTTAAAAGCGTCTAGCGGGATTGGTGGGCCCACCAATGAGCAGTTCTTC.

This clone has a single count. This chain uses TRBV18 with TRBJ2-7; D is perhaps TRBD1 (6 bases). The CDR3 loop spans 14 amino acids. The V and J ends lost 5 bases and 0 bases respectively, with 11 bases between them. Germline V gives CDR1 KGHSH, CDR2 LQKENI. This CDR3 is CASSFNRDSYEQYF. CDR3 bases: TGTGCCAGCTCATTCAACAGGGACTCCTACGAGCAGTACTTC.

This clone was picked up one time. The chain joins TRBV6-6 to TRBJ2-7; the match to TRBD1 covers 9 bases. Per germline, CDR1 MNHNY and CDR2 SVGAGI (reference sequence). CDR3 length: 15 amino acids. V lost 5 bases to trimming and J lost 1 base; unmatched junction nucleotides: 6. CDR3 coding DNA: TGTGCCAGCAGTACCGGACAGGGGATATCCTACGAGCAGTACTTC. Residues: CASSTGQGISYEQYF.

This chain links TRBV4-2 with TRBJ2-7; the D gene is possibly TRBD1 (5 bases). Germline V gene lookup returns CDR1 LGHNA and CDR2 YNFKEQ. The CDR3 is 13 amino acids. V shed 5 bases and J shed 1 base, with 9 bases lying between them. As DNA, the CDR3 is TGTGCCAGCAGCTCACGACAGTCCTACGAGCAGTACTTC. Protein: CASSSRQSYEQYF.

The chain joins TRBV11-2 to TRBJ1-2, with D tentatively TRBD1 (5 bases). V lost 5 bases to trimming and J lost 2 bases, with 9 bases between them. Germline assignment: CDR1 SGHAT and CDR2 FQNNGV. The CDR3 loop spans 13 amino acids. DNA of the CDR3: TGTGCCAGCAGCCAGGGACGGAACTATGGCTACACCTTC. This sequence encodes CASSQGRNYGYTF.

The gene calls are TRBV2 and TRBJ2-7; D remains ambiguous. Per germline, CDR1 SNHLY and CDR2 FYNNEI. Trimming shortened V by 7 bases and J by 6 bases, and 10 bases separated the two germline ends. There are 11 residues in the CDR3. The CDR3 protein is CASTWALEQYF. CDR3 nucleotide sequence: TGTGCCAGCACCTGGGCCCTCGAGCAGTACTTC.

Written as DNA, the CDR3 is TGCAGCGTTGCGGACTATGGCTACACCTTC. Translated, it gives CSVADYGYTF. This rearrangement joins TRBV29-1 to TRBJ1-2; D remains unclear. V lost 4 bases and J lost 3, with 3 bases in between. CDR1 SQVTM and CDR2 ANQGSEA come from the germline V gene. The CDR3 is 10 residues long.

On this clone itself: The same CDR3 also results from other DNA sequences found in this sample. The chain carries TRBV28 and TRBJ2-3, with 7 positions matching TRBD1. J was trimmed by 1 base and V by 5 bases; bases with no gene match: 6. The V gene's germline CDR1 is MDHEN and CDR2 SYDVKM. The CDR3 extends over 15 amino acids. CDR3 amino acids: CASSLPGQGTDTQYF. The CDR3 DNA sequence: TGTGCCAGCAGTCTCCCAGGACAGGGCACAGATACGCAGTATTTT.

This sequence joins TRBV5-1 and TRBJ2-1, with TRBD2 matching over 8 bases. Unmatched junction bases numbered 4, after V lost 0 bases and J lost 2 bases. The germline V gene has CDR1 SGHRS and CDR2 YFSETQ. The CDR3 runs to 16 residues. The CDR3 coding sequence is TGCGCCAGCAGCTTGGCCACAGCGGGAGCCTACAATGAGCAGTTCTTC. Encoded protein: CASSLATAGAYNEQFF.

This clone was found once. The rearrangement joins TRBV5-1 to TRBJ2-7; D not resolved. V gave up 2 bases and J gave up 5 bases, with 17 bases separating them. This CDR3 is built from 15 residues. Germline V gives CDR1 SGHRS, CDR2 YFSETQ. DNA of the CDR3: TGCGCCAGCAGCTTAGCCAGTCCCCCAGGAGACGAGCAGTACTTC. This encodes CASSLASPPGDEQYF.

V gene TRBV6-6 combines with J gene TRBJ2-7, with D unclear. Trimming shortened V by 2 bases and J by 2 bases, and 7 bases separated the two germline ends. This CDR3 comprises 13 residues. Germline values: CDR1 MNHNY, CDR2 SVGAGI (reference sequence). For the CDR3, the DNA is TGTGCCAGCAGTTACAGAACAGCCTACGAGCAGTACTTC. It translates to CASSYRTAYEQYF.

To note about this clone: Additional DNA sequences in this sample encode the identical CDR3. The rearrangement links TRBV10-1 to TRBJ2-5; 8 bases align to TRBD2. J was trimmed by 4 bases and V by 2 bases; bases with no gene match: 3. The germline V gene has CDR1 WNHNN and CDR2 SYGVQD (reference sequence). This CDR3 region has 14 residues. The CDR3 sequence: CASSEAGGRETQYF. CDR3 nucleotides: TGCGCCAGCAGTGAGGCGGGAGGCCGAGAGACCCAGTACTTC.

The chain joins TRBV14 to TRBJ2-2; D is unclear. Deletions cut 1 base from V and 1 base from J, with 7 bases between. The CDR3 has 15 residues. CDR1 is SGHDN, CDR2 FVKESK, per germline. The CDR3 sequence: CASSQVGRNTGELFF. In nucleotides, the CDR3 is TGTGCCAGCAGCCAAGTTGGGCGGAACACCGGGGAGCTGTTTTTT.

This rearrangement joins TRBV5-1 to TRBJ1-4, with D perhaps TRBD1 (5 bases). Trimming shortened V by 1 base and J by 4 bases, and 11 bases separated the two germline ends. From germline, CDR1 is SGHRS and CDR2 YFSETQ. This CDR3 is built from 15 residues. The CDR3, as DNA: TGCGCCAGCAGCTTGTTAGGACATAATAATGAAAAACTGTTTTTT. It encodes CASSLLGHNNEKLFF.